Sequencing of this T cell receptor (beta chain) was carried out in a study of blood T cell repertoires in COVID-19. Clones were sequenced by immunoSEQ multiplex PCR, and TCRdb holds only the in-frame ones, with some missing. The sample lists over 90,000 clones; about 85% were seen once. Trimming took 3 bases from V and 3 from J; bases not matched to a gene: 3. There are 15 residues in the CDR3. Germline V gene lookup returns CDR1 SGHRS and CDR2 YFSETQ. This sequence originates from a man between 45 and 60 years old with active COVID-19. The chain employs TRBV5-1 and TRBJ2-3; 11 nucleotides agree with TRBD2. Sequences were obtained from peripheral blood. The CDR3 DNA reads TGCGCCAGCAGCTCTAGCGGGGGGAGGACAGATACGCAGTATTTT. Protein product: CASSSSGGRTDTQYF.